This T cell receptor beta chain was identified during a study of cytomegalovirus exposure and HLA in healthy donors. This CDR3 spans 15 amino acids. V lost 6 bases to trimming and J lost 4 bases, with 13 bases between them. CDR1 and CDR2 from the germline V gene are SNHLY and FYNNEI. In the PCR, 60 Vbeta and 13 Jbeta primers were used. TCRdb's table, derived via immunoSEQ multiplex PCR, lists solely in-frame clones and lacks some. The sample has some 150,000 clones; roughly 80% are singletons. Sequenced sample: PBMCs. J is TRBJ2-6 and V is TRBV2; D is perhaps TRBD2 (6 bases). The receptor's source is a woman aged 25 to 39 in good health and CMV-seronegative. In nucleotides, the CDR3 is TGTGCCAGCAGGAGGGAGGACCTGGGGGCCAACGTCCTGACTTTC. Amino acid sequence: CASRREDLGANVLTF.